A single sample is the source of the 2 T cell receptor beta chains below, sequenced in a study of blood T cell repertoires in COVID-19. Profiled with immunoSEQ multiplex PCR; TCRdb holds only in-frame clones, not every one. The repertoire includes under 250,000 clones, about 86% of them detected once, and under 3.5% sits in the top ten. Material for sequencing was peripheral blood. These receptors were obtained from a man between 50 and 59 years old with active or convalescent COVID-19.

The J gene is TRBJ1-2, the V gene TRBV19, with TRBD1 identical over 10 bases. Trimming removed 5 bases from V and 2 bases from J; junction bases left unmatched: 5. The length of the CDR3 is 15 residues. Germline V gene sequence: CDR1 LNHDA, CDR2 SQIVND (reference sequence). CDR3 sequence: CASSPRTGGNYGYTF. DNA of the CDR3: TGTGCCAGTAGTCCGCGGACAGGGGGAAACTATGGCTACACCTTC.

In this sample, this clone turned up many times. J is TRBJ1-3 and V is TRBV5-5; 9 bases align to TRBD1. Germline V CDR1 and CDR2: SGHKS, YYEKEE (reference sequence). V trimming: 2 bases; J trimming: 2 bases; junction bases outside the gene matches: 11. The CDR3 spans 18 residues. The CDR3 nucleotides read TGTGCCAGCAGCTTAACGCTGATGAGACAGGGGGCTGGAAACACCATATATTTT. It is translated as CASSLTLMRQGAGNTIYF.